A selection of T cell receptor beta chains follows, all from one sample in a study of T cells in tuberculosis. Libraries were prepared by immunoSEQ multiplex PCR; TCRdb keeps only in-frame clonotypes and omits some of them. This sample has 55,000 to 60,000 clones; roughly 88% occur once, and the top ten carry less than 25%. Sequencing used CD1b-GMM tetramer-negative cells sorted from PBMCs. Receptors were obtained from an adult woman with latent tuberculosis. CDR3s include the opening cysteine and the closing phenylalanine or tryptophan. A D gene is named only where the DNA matches it firmly. Size is stated for part of the rows, as once, few or many counts, or as a class when the clone is expanded.

TRBV5-1	TRBD1	-	TRBJ1-1	TGCGCCAGCAGGAGAGGAACAGGAGGACAGGACACTGAAGCTTTCTTT	CASRRGTGGQDTEAFF
TRBV6-6	-	-	TRBJ2-6	TGTGCCAGCAGACCGGGACTCAGCTCTGGGGCCAACGTCCTGACTTTC	CASRPGLSSGANVLTF
TRBV13	-	-	TRBJ2-1	TGTGCCAGCAGCCTGGGATTCTCCCAGGGGCAGTTCTTC	CASSLGFSQGQFF
TRBV7-2	TRBD1	-	TRBJ2-3	TGTGCCAGCAGCTTAGCGACCTCGACAGGGATTAGCACAGATACGCAGTATTTT	CASSLATSTGISTDTQYF
TRBV19	TRBD1	-	TRBJ2-5	TGTGCCAGCGGGACAGGCAATGAGGAGACCCAGTACTTC	CASGTGNEETQYF
TRBV4-3	-	-	TRBJ2-7	TGCGCCAGCAGCCTAGGGTCGGGGGATTACGAGCAGTACTTC	CASSLGSGDYEQYF
TRBV5-8	TRBD1	-	TRBJ2-5	TGTGCCAGCAACGTCTACAGGGGCGGAGTAGAGACCCAGTACTTC	CASNVYRGGVETQYF
TRBV4-2	-	-	TRBJ2-3	TGTGCCAGCAGCCAAGATATAGCCAGTACAGATACGCAGTATTTT	CASSQDIASTDTQYF
TRBV2	-	-	TRBJ2-7	TGTGCCAGCAGTGTGGAGCGGGCGTCCTACGAGCAGTACTTC	CASSVERASYEQYF
TRBV11-2	-	once	TRBJ1-2	TGTGCCAGCAGCTTAGAGCGGGCTCGCGGCTACACCTTC	CASSLERARGYTF
TRBV2	TRBD1	-	TRBJ2-7	TGTGCCAGCAGTAGTAACAGGGGCCCCTGGGAGCAGTACTTC	CASSSNRGPWEQYF